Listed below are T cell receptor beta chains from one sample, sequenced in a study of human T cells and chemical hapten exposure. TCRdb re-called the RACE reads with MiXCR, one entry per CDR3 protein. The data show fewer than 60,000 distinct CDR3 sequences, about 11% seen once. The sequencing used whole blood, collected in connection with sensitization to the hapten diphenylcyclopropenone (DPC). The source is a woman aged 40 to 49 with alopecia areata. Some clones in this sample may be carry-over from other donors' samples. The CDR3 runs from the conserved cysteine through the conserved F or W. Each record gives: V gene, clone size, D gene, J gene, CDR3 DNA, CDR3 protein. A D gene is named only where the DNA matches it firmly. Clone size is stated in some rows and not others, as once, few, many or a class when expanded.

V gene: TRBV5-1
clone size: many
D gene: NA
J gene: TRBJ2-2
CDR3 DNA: TGCGCCAGCAGCTTGGCACAGGGCTACACCGGGGAGCTGTTTTTT
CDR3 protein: CASSLAQGYTGELFF

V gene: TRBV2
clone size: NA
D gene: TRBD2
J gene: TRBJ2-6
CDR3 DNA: TGTGCCAGCAGTGAAGCGCATCTAGCGGGGCCCTCTGGGGCCAACGTCCTGACTTTC
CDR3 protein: CASSEAHLAGPSGANVLTF

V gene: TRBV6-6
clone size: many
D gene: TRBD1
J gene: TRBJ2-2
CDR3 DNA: TGTGCCAGCAGCCCGAGGACAGGGAGTTCCGGGGAGCTGTTTTTT
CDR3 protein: CASSPRTGSSGELFF

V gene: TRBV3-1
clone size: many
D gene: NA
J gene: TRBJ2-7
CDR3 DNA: TGTGCCAGCAGCCAAGGTACTAGTCCTAGCTCCTACGAGCAGTACTTC
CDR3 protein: CASSQGTSPSSYEQYF

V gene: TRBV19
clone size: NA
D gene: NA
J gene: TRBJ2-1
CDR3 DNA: TGTGCCAGTAATTCAATACCGAGCTCCTACAATGAGCAGTTCTTC
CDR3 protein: CASNSIPSSYNEQFF

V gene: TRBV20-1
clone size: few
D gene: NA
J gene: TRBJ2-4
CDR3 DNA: TGCAGTGCTCCTCTGATGGGGGGGCTAGCCAAAAACATTCAGTACTTC
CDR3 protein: CSAPLMGGLAKNIQYF

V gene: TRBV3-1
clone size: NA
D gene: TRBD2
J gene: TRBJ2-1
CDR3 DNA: TGTGCCAGCAGCCAAGGCGGTGGGCTAGCGGCCCCCATTGGGGTCTTC
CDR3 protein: CASSQGGGLAAPIGVF

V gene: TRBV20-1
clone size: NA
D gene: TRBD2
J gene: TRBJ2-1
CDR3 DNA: TGCAGTGCTAGGCGCGGGAGTCTATCGGAAGGTGAGCAGTTCTTC
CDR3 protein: CSARRGSLSEGEQFF

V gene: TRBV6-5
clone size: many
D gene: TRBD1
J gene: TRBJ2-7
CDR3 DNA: TGTGCCAGCAGTTACGCCGGGGGACAGGGACTATCCTACGAGCAGTACTTC
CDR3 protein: CASSYAGGQGLSYEQYF

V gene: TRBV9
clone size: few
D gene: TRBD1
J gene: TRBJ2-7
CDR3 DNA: TGTGCCAGCAGCGAGAGACCCGGGACAGGGGCCTACGAGCAGTACTTC
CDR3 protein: CASSERPGTGAYEQYF

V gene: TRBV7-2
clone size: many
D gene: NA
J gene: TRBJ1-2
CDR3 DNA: TGTGCCAGCAGCTTAGGACAGGCTGCAGGTGGCTACACCTTC
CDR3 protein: CASSLGQAAGGYTF

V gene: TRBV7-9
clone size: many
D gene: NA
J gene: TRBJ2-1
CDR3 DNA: TGTGCCAGCAGCTTAGGGTTAGCGGATGAGAATGAGCAGTTCTTC
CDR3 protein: CASSLGLADENEQFF